A selection of T cell receptor beta chains follows, all from one sample in a study of T cell responses to AZD1222 COVID-19 vaccine. Libraries were prepared by immunoSEQ multiplex PCR; TCRdb keeps only in-frame clonotypes and omits some of them. This table holds some 200,000 clones, roughly 88% found once. Sequenced here: peripheral blood, sampled on day 0 of AZD1222 vaccination. The receptor source for this set is an adult in good health. CDR3s include the opening cysteine and the closing phenylalanine or tryptophan. The D gene is left open where the match is weak. Expanded clones are given a class, and other clones once, few, many or no size at all.

CDR3aa | CDR3nt | d_gene | j_gene | v_gene | abundance
CASSGSGTGEEKLFF | TGTGCCAGCAGCGGGTCTGGGACAGGGGAAGAAAAACTGTTTTTT | TRBD1 | TRBJ1-4 | TRBV9 | -
CASSPGLAGGPINEQFF | TGCGCCAGCAGCCCCGGACTAGCGGGAGGGCCGATCAATGAGCAGTTCTTC | TRBD2 | TRBJ2-1 | TRBV5-1 | -
CASSPDYSGNTIYF | TGTGCCAGCAGCCCGGACTACTCTGGAAACACCATATATTTT | - | TRBJ1-3 | TRBV11-2 | -
CASSHNPGTENQPQHF | TGTGCCAGCTCACACAACCCCGGGACGGAGAATCAGCCCCAGCATTTT | - | TRBJ1-5 | TRBV18 | -
CASSTAGNFNSPLHF | TGTGCCAGCAGCACGGCGGGGAACTTTAATTCACCCCTCCACTTT | - | TRBJ1-6 | TRBV5-8 | -
CAISEGEKLFF | TGTGCCATCAGTGAAGGTGAAAAACTGTTTTTT | - | TRBJ1-4 | TRBV10-3 | -
CASSLRDSDNSPLHF | TGTGCCAGCAGCCTCCGGGACAGTGACAATTCACCCCTCCACTTT | TRBD1 | TRBJ1-6 | TRBV7-9 | -
CASSRSGRSSYNEQFF | TGTGCCAGCAGCCGAAGCGGGAGGAGCTCCTACAATGAGCAGTTCTTC | TRBD2 | TRBJ2-1 | TRBV5-4 | -
CASSNTLGGNTEAFF | TGTGCCAGCAGTAATACATTGGGTGGTAACACTGAAGCTTTCTTT | - | TRBJ1-1 | TRBV28 | once
CASSLKQGYVVEQFF | TGTGCCAGCAGCTTAAAACAGGGTTATGTCGTTGAGCAGTTCTTC | - | TRBJ2-1 | TRBV11-2 | -
CASSSGTGGGSPLHF | TGTGCCAGCAGCTCCGGGACAGGGGGCGGATCACCCCTCCACTTT | TRBD1 | TRBJ1-6 | TRBV7-2 | -
CASSLKWGIGETQYF | TGTGCCAGCAGTTTAAAATGGGGGATAGGGGAGACCCAGTACTTC | - | TRBJ2-5 | TRBV27 | -
CASSPKGARSSPLHF | TGTGCCAGCAGCCCCAAGGGGGCCCGCTCTTCACCCCTCCACTTT | TRBD1 | TRBJ1-6 | TRBV7-3 | -
CASSRRGLRDYGYTF | TGTGCCAGTAGTAGACGGGGCCTTCGTGACTATGGCTACACCTTC | - | TRBJ1-2 | TRBV19 | -
CSVDQGGLYEQYF | TGCAGCGTGGACCAGGGGGGCCTCTACGAGCAGTACTTC | - | TRBJ2-7 | TRBV29-1 | -
CASSVAADTQYF | TGTGCCAGCAGCGTAGCTGCAGATACGCAGTATTTT | - | TRBJ2-3 | TRBV9 | -
CASSPTPPLAGYSTDTQYF | TGTGCCAGCAGCCCCACACCTCCTCTAGCGGGATATAGCACAGATACGCAGTATTTT | TRBD2 | TRBJ2-3 | TRBV14 | -
CASSLGAGTVLSGANVLTF | TGTGCCAGCAGCTTAGGGGCTGGAACAGTTCTGTCGGGGGCCAACGTCCTGACTTTC | - | TRBJ2-6 | TRBV7-2 | -
CASSLESVQYF | TGTGCCAGCAGCCTCGAGTCTGTGCAGTACTTC | - | TRBJ2-7 | TRBV6-5 | -
CASSTGLGQYEQYF | TGTGCCAGCAGTACGGGACTGGGACAATACGAGCAGTACTTC | - | TRBJ2-7 | TRBV27 | -
CASSQALYQPQHF | TGTGCCAGCAGCCAAGCCTTGTATCAGCCCCAGCATTTT | - | TRBJ1-5 | TRBV3-1/TRBV3-2 | -
CASRTGQGQNSPLHF | TGTGCCAGTAGGACGGGACAGGGGCAAAATTCACCCCTCCACTTT | TRBD1 | TRBJ1-6 | TRBV19 | -
CASSRGQGQRRDIQYF | TGTGCCAGCAGCCGAGGACAGGGGCAACGGCGGGACATTCAGTACTTC | TRBD1 | TRBJ2-4 | TRBV7-9 | -
CASSQVGAPEGAQYF | TGTGCCAGCAGCCAAGTAGGAGCCCCCGAAGGGGCGCAGTATTTT | - | TRBJ2-3 | TRBV4-2 | -
CASSDTRAPLTDTQYF | TGTGCCAGCAGTGATACGAGGGCACCATTAACAGATACGCAGTATTTT | - | TRBJ2-3 | TRBV25-1 | -
CASSEQGLAANNEQFF | TGTGCCAGCAGTGAACAGGGACTAGCGGCGAACAATGAGCAGTTCTTC | TRBD2 | TRBJ2-1 | TRBV2 | -
CASSVEGQRTQETQYF | TGTGCCAGCAGCGTAGAGGGACAGCGCACCCAAGAGACCCAGTACTTC | TRBD1 | TRBJ2-5 | TRBV9 | -
CASSYQGGKAYGYTF | TGTGCCAGCAGTTATCAGGGTGGGAAGGCCTATGGCTACACCTTC | - | TRBJ1-2 | TRBV5-6 | -
CASSPYRGQGGYTF | TGTGCCAGCAGTCCCTACAGGGGGCAGGGTGGCTACACCTTC | TRBD1 | TRBJ1-2 | TRBV27 | -
CASSQGLAGQYEQYF | TGTGCCAGCAGCCAAGGACTAGCGGGGCAATACGAGCAGTACTTC | TRBD2 | TRBJ2-7 | TRBV3-1/TRBV3-2 | -
CASSLGSYGYTF | TGTGCCAGCAGTTTAGGCAGCTATGGCTACACCTTC | - | TRBJ1-2 | TRBV28 | -
CASSFGTGGPYEQYF | TGTGCCAGCAGCTTTGGGACAGGGGGGCCCTACGAGCAGTACTTC | TRBD1 | TRBJ2-7 | TRBV7-2 | -
CASSFSSGRDTQYF | TGTGCCAGCAGCTTCTCTAGCGGGAGGGATACGCAGTATTTT | TRBD2 | TRBJ2-3 | TRBV13 | once
CASNHLSEGNSPLHF | TGTGCCAGCAACCATCTCTCCGAGGGGAATTCACCCCTCCACTTT | - | TRBJ1-6 | TRBV9 | -
CSAVPGQGTNYGYTF | TGCAGCGCCGTCCCGGGACAGGGAACTAACTATGGCTACACCTTC | TRBD1 | TRBJ1-2 | TRBV29-1 | -
CALKRPGPDTQYF | TGTGCCCTAAAACGCCCGGGACCAGATACGCAGTATTTT | - | TRBJ2-3 | TRBV6-5 | -
CASSSDRAANEQFF | TGTGCCAGCAGTAGCGACAGGGCGGCCAATGAGCAGTTCTTC | TRBD1 | TRBJ2-1 | TRBV6-5 | -
CACSRYGGDRVRF | TGTGCCTGTAGTAGGTATGGCGGAGACAGGGTTCGGTTC | TRBD1 | TRBJ2-7 | TRBV3-1/TRBV3-2 | -
CASSLGLAGDTDTQYF | TGTGCCAGCAGCTTAGGACTAGCGGGAGACACAGATACGCAGTATTTT | TRBD2 | TRBJ2-3 | TRBV11-2 | -
CASSQGLAGAISYEQYF | TGTGCCAGCAGCCAAGGACTAGCGGGGGCAATCTCCTACGAGCAGTACTTC | TRBD2 | TRBJ2-7 | TRBV3-1/TRBV3-2 | -
CASSQSGPSSQGAFF | TGCGCCAGCAGCCAGTCCGGGCCCTCGTCCCAGGGAGCTTTCTTT | - | TRBJ1-1 | TRBV4-3 | -